Listed below are T cell receptor beta chains from one sample, sequenced in a study of T cell changes during pregnancy in multiple sclerosis. Using immunoSEQ multiplex PCR, the repertoire was profiled, and TCRdb retains in-frame clones only, with some absent. The repertoire includes 95,000 to 100,000 clones, around 90% of them detected once, and 2.5% to 3.5% sits in the top ten. The sample was peripheral blood, taken in the second trimester of pregnancy. The receptor source for this set is a female donor with multiple sclerosis, enrolled in a pregnancy study. CDR3s include the opening cysteine and the closing phenylalanine or tryptophan. D genes are given only for firm matches. Expanded clones get a size class; other rows say once, few or many, or leave the size out.

>20|.|TRBV5-1|TRBJ1-1|.
TGCGCCAGCAGCTTGTGGGTGCCTAGGACAGTTGTCGGGACGAACACTGAAGCTTTCTTT
CASSLWVPRTVVGTNTEAFF
>14|.|TRBV4-3|TRBJ2-7|.
TGCGCCAGCAGCCAAGGGGTACTAGGATCCGAGCAGTACTTC
CASSQGVLGSEQYF
>14|.|TRBV29-1|TRBJ2-1|TRBD2
TGCAGCGTGACTCCGGGACTAGCGGGGTCTGAGCAGTTCTTC
CSVTPGLAGSEQFF
>14|.|TRBV19|TRBJ2-2|TRBD2
TGTGCCAGTATCACGCGGGGGGTCGGAGGGGAGCTGTTTTTT
CASITRGVGGELFF
>15|.|TRBV27|TRBJ2-2|.
TGTGCCAGCAGCCTGGAGTCAGGGCGGATCGGGGAGCTGTTTTTT
CASSLESGRIGELFF
>17|once|TRBV7-9|TRBJ2-7|TRBD1
TGTGCCAGCAGCTTAGGGCTAGGGGGCTTCGAAGCCTACGAGCAGTACTTC
CASSLGLGGFEAYEQYF
>18|.|TRBV28|TRBJ1-5|.
TGTGCCAGCAGTTTCGGGACCCTGGGGGGAGTTAGCAATCAGCCCCAGCATTTT
CASSFGTLGGVSNQPQHF
>16|.|TRBV21-1|TRBJ2-1|.
TGTGCCAGCAGCAAAAGAAAGACAGGGCGGCACAATGAGCAGTTCTTC
CASSKRKTGRHNEQFF
>17|.|TRBV4-1|TRBJ1-3|.
TGCGCCAGCAGCCAACCCGCCCAGGGATCGAAGGGAAACACCATATATTTT
CASSQPAQGSKGNTIYF
>14|.|TRBV28|TRBJ1-5|.
TGTGCCAGCAGTTTCGACAATAGCAATCAGCCCCAGCATTTT
CASSFDNSNQPQHF
>15|.|TRBV28|TRBJ2-3|TRBD2
TGTGCCAGCAGCACGAGGCTAGCGGGCACAGATACGCAGTATTTT
CASSTRLAGTDTQYF
>14|.|TRBV30|TRBJ2-2|.
TGTGCCTCGAGCCAAAACCAGTACACCGGGGAGCTGTTTTTT
CASSQNQYTGELFF